These 27 T cell receptor beta chains share one sample of origin, sequenced in a study of blood T cell repertoires in COVID-19. The assay was immunoSEQ multiplex PCR, and TCRdb's table has in-frame clones only and misses some. The data show tens of thousands of clones, 79% seen once. Sequencing was performed on peripheral blood. These receptors all stem from a man between 70 and 80 years old with acute or convalescent COVID-19.

The chain has TRBV6-1 and TRBJ1-4; TRBD1 aligns across 8 bases. The J segment lost 8 bases and the V segment lost 3 bases, leaving 2 bases of the junction unmatched. Germline CDR1 and CDR2: MNHNS and SASEGT. This CDR3 comprises 13 residues. Here the CDR3 DNA reads TGTGCCAGCAGTGACGGACAGGGAGAAAAACTGTTTTTT. Its protein is CASSDGQGEKLFF.

The chain's CDR3 is CASSLVTGAYSNQPQHF. DNA for the CDR3: TGTGCCAGCAGCTTAGTGACAGGGGCGTATAGCAATCAGCCCCAGCATTTT. The J gene is TRBJ1-5, the V gene TRBV7-8; 8 bases align to TRBD1. The germline CDR1 and CDR2 sequences are SGHVS and FQNEAQ. The CDR3 contains 17 residues. V lost 1 base, J lost 0 bases, and 5 bases stayed unmatched.

V usage is TRBV18 and J usage is TRBJ1-1; D is perhaps TRBD1 (6 bases). The germline gives CDR1 KGHSH, CDR2 LQKENI. The CDR3 has 13 residues. Trimming took 2 bases from V and 3 from J, leaving 7 bases between them. CDR3 nucleotides: TGTGCCAGCTCACCATGGACAGACACTGAAGCTTTCTTT. This translates into CASSPWTDTEAFF.

The V and J genes are TRBV7-9 and TRBJ1-2, with 7 bases identical to TRBD1. The CDR3 has 13 amino acids. The V gene's germline CDR1 is SEHNR and CDR2 FQNEAQ (reference sequence). V trimming: 1 base; J trimming: 8 bases; junction bases outside the gene matches: 4. The CDR3: CASSLEGGGGYTF. In DNA, the CDR3 is TGTGCCAGCAGCTTAGAAGGGGGCGGCGGCTACACCTTC.

The chain carries TRBV7-2 and TRBJ2-1; 13 bases align to TRBD2. The CDR3 covers 17 residues. Germline CDR1 and CDR2: SGHTA and FQGNSA. J was trimmed by 0 bases and V by 5 bases; bases with no gene match: 4. The CDR3 coding sequence is TGTGCCAGCAGCCCCGGACTAGCGGGGGACTCCTACAATGAGCAGTTCTTC. Protein product: CASSPGLAGDSYNEQFF.

The chain combines TRBV5-1 with TRBJ2-1; 7 bases map to TRBD1. The CDR3 is 16 residues long. Trimming took 0 bases from V and 0 from J; bases not matched to a gene: 3. CDR1 and CDR2 (germline): SGHRS, YFSETQ. The CDR3 nucleotides are TGCGCCAGCAGCTTGGGACAGGGTGCCTCCTACAATGAGCAGTTCTTC. This codes for CASSLGQGASYNEQFF.

The V gene is TRBV3-1 (or the pseudogene TRBV3-2), the J gene TRBJ2-5; the match to TRBD2 covers 10 bases. V shed 1 base and J 5 bases; nucleotides not matched to a gene: 7. From germline, CDR1 is LGHDT and CDR2 YNNKEL (reference sequence). The CDR3 runs 16 residues. Written as DNA, the CDR3 is TGTGCCAGCAGCCAAGCGAGCGGGGGGGCCCGGGAGACCCAGTACTTC. It is translated as CASSQASGGARETQYF.

The genes are TRBV11-1 and TRBJ1-2; TRBD1 matches at 8 bases. The germline gives CDR1 SGHAT, CDR2 FQDESV (reference sequence). V was pared by 4 bases and J by 4 bases, with 2 bases of the junction left unmatched. The length of the CDR3 is 13 residues. The CDR3 region has the DNA TGTGCCAGCAGCTCGGACAGGGCCTATGGCTACACCTTC. It is translated as CASSSDRAYGYTF.

The chain couples TRBV2 to TRBJ2-7; TRBD2 aligns across 10 bases. The CDR3 is made up of 18 amino acids. Germline assignment: CDR1 SNHLY and CDR2 FYNNEI. V was clipped by 3 bases and J by 7 bases; unmatched bases: 18. CDR3 nucleotides: TGTGCCAGCAGTGAGGGGTCTAGCGGGGGTGCCCCCACGGGAGAGCAGTACGTC. This codes for CASSEGSSGGAPTGEQYV.

The V gene is TRBV12-5, the J gene TRBJ2-3, with 7 nucleotides matching TRBD2. The J segment lost 5 bases and the V segment lost 4 bases, leaving 9 bases of the junction unmatched. The CDR3 runs 15 residues. From germline, CDR1 is LGHNT and CDR2 FRNRAP. CDR3 sequence reads: CASGSGGLSGDTQYF. The CDR3 DNA reads as TGTGCTAGTGGTTCGGGGGGACTGTCCGGAGATACGCAGTATTTT.

The rearrangement uses TRBV29-1 and TRBJ2-3; TRBD1 is a possible D gene (6 bases). This CDR3 is 14 amino acids long. V dropped 7 bases and J dropped 0 bases, with 14 bases sitting between them. The germline gives CDR1 SQVTM, CDR2 ANQGSEA. In DNA, the CDR3 is TGCAGCGCCGTACAGGGAACTAGCACAGATACGCAGTATTTT. This codes for CSAVQGTSTDTQYF.

The rearrangement links TRBV20-1 to TRBJ1-6, with TRBD1 matching over 9 bases. CDR1 and CDR2 from the germline V gene are DFQATT and SNEGSKA (reference sequence). The V gene end was trimmed by 3 bases and the J gene end by 10 bases; junction bases not matched to a gene: 7. This CDR3 has 14 amino acids. CDR3 loop: CSASRGTGSSPLHF. The DNA of the CDR3 is TGCAGTGCTAGTCGTGGGACAGGGAGCTCACCCCTCCACTTT.

The J gene is TRBJ1-2, the V gene TRBV7-9, with TRBD1 as a possible D gene (5 bases). Germline V gene sequence: CDR1 SEHNR, CDR2 FQNEAQ (reference sequence). The CDR3 loop spans 14 amino acids. The V gene lost 2 bases and the J gene lost 4 bases, with 11 bases spanning the gap. The CDR3 sequence: CASSLTAQGYGYTF. The CDR3 bases are TGTGCCAGCAGCTTAACCGCCCAGGGCTATGGCTACACCTTC.

V and J are TRBV9 and TRBJ1-2; D gene ambiguous. The CDR3 runs to 12 residues. Trimming removed 6 bases from V and 0 bases from J, with 6 bases in between. Germline V lookup: CDR1 SGDLS, CDR2 YYNGEE. The CDR3 nucleotides read TGTGCCAGCATTAATTCTAACTATGGCTACACCTTC. Protein sequence: CASINSNYGYTF.

The chain uses TRBV11-2 and TRBJ1-5; possible D gene TRBD1, 6 bases. Germline assignment: CDR1 SGHAT and CDR2 FQNNGV. This CDR3 region has 14 residues. Trimming cost V 1 base and J 7 bases, with 11 bases left between them. CDR3 region: CASSLAGAGQPQHF. In DNA form, the CDR3 reads TGTGCCAGCAGCTTAGCAGGGGCGGGCCAGCCCCAGCATTTT.

The chain carries TRBV6-6 and TRBJ2-1; 9 bases map to TRBD2. With V trimmed by 2 bases and J by 4 bases, 6 bases remained unmatched. The germline V gene encodes CDR1 MNHNY and CDR2 SVGAGI (reference sequence). This CDR3 is built from 16 residues. The CDR3 nucleotides read TGTGCCAGCAGTTACCCCCCTAGCGGGGCTTACAATGAGCAGTTCTTC. As protein: CASSYPPSGAYNEQFF.

The chain has TRBV19 and TRBJ1-6, with a weak D call TRBD1 (6 bases). With 5 bases removed from V and 0 bases from J, the gap between germline ends came to 11 bases. The CDR3 totals 16 residues. Germline CDR1 is LNHDA and CDR2 is SQIVND (reference sequence). The CDR3 spells CASSLQGSSYNSPLHF. The CDR3 DNA is TGTGCCAGTAGTTTACAGGGAAGCTCCTATAATTCACCCCTCCACTTT.

The rearrangement uses TRBV2 and TRBJ1-6; TRBD1 agrees at 9 bases. CDR1 is SNHLY and CDR2 is FYNNEI in the germline V gene. The CDR3 is 15 amino acids. The J segment lost 2 bases and the V segment lost 11 bases, leaving 7 bases of the junction unmatched. In DNA, the CDR3 is TGTGCCGGGGGACAGGGATGGACCTATAATTCACCCCTCCACTTT. It specifies CAGGQGWTYNSPLHF.

J is TRBJ2-1 and V is TRBV5-1; 8 nucleotides agree with TRBD2. Per germline, CDR1 SGHRS and CDR2 YFSETQ. Losses at the gene ends were 5 bases for V and 8 bases for J; bases not matched to a gene: 15. The length of the CDR3 is 16 residues. CDR3 loop: CASRVMTGGPRDEQFF. CDR3 in DNA: TGCGCCAGCAGGGTTATGACGGGGGGGCCTCGGGATGAGCAGTTCTTC.

This clone turned up a few times. This chain links TRBV15 with TRBJ2-5, with 7 bases aligning to TRBD1. Germline trimming cut 0 bases from V and 5 bases from J; bases unmatched to any gene: 6. Germline lookup yields CDR1 LNHNV and CDR2 YYDKDF (reference sequence). This CDR3 spans 15 amino acids. CDR3: CATSRELGGFETQYF. DNA for the CDR3: TGTGCCACCAGCAGAGAGTTAGGGGGCTTCGAGACCCAGTACTTC.

The V call is TRBV10-1, the J call TRBJ2-1, with D perhaps TRBD1 (5 bases). In germline, CDR1 is WNHNN, CDR2 SYGVQD (reference sequence). The V end was cut by 3 bases, the J end by 0 bases, with 12 bases between. This CDR3 comprises 16 residues. CDR3: CASSDGGASSYNEQFF. In DNA, the CDR3 is TGCGCCAGCAGTGATGGTGGGGCCAGCTCCTACAATGAGCAGTTCTTC.

The chain uses TRBV15 and TRBJ2-1, with TRBD2 identical over 10 bases. Germline V CDR1 and CDR2: LNHNV, YYDKDF (reference sequence). The length of the CDR3 is 18 residues. The J segment lost 0 bases and the V segment lost 1 base, leaving 6 bases of the junction unmatched. The CDR3 region is CATSRVSGGQSSYNEQFF. Written as DNA, the CDR3 is TGTGCCACCAGCAGAGTTAGCGGGGGGCAAAGCTCCTACAATGAGCAGTTCTTC.

The V gene is TRBV4-1, the J gene TRBJ2-5; weak D call: TRBD2 (6 bases). Germline CDR1 MGHRA, CDR2 YSYEKL. The CDR3 is 15 residues long. Trimming stripped 1 base from V and 5 bases from J, with 14 bases between. Here the CDR3 DNA reads TGCGCCAGCAGCCAAGGACCCACTGGAGGGGAGACCCAGTACTTC. Residues: CASSQGPTGGETQYF.

In its sample, this clone was seen once. The DNA of the CDR3 is TGTGCCAGCAGCTTCACCAGGGGGCCCTACAATGAGCAGTTCTTC. It is translated as CASSFTRGPYNEQFF. The chain links TRBV28 to TRBJ2-1; 8 bases line up with TRBD1. J gave up 2 bases and V 6 bases, and 6 bases lay outside the gene matches. There are 15 residues in the CDR3. Germline loops: CDR1 MDHEN, CDR2 SYDVKM.

The chain uses TRBV12-5 and TRBJ2-2; D not certain. V lost 1 base, J lost 1 base, and 10 bases lay in between. From germline, CDR1 is LGHNT and CDR2 FRNRAP. The CDR3 has 16 amino acids. For the CDR3, the DNA is TGTGCTAGTGGTTTGGAGGTGGGCTGGAACACCGGGGAGCTGTTTTTT. This sequence encodes CASGLEVGWNTGELFF. Looking up the rest from reference TRBV12-5 and TRBJ2-2 gives the full variable domain: DARVTQTPRHKVTEMGQEVTMRCQPILGHNTVFWYRQTMMQGLELLAYFRNRAPLDDSGMPKDRFSAEMPDATLATLKIQPSEPRDSAVYFCASGLEVGWNTGELFFGEGSRLTVL.

This clone was picked up a small number of times. V usage is TRBV19 and J usage is TRBJ2-3; D remains unclear. With 6 bases removed from V and 4 bases from J, the gap between germline ends came to 11 bases. The CDR3 extends over 13 amino acids. Looked up from germline, CDR1 is LNHDA and CDR2 is SQIVND (reference sequence). The CDR3 is CASSFGAPDTQYF. Written as DNA, the CDR3 is TGTGCCAGTAGCTTCGGAGCACCAGATACGCAGTATTTT.

The J gene is TRBJ1-2, the V gene TRBV10-2; 8 bases fit TRBD1. V shed 8 bases, J shed 6 bases, and the junction held 5 bases outside the gene matches. The CDR3 loop spans 12 amino acids. Germline V CDR1 and CDR2: WSHSY, SAAADI. The CDR3 loop is CASSGQEDGYTF. CDR3 nucleotides: TGCGCCAGCTCGGGACAGGAGGATGGCTACACCTTC.